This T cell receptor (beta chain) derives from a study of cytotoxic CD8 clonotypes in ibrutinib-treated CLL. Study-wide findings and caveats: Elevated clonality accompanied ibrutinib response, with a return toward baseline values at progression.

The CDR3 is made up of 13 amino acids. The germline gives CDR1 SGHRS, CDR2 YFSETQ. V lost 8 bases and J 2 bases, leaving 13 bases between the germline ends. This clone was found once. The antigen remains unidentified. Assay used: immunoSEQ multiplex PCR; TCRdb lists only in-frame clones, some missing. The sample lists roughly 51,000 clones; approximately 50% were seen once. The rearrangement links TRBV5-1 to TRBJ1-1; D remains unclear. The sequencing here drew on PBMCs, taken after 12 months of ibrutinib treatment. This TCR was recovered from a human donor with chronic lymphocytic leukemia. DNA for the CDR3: TGCGCCAGTTCGGTGGAGCTCAACACTGAAGCTTTCTTT. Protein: CASSVELNTEAFF.